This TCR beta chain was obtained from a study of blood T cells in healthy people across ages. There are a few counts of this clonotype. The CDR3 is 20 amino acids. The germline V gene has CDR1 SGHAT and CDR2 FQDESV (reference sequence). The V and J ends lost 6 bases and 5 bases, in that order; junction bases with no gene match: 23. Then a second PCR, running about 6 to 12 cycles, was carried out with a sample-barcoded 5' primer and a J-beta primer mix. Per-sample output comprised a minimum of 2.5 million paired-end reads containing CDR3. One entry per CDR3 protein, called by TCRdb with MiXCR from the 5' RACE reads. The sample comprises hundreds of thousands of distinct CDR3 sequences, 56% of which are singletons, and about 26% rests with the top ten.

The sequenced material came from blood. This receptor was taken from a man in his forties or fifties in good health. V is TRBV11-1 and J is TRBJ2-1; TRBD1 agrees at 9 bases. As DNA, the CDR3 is TGTGCCAGCAGATATATTTTAGGGGGACAGGGTGATTTTTTCAACAATGAGCAGTTCTTC. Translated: CASRYILGGQGDFFNNEQFF.